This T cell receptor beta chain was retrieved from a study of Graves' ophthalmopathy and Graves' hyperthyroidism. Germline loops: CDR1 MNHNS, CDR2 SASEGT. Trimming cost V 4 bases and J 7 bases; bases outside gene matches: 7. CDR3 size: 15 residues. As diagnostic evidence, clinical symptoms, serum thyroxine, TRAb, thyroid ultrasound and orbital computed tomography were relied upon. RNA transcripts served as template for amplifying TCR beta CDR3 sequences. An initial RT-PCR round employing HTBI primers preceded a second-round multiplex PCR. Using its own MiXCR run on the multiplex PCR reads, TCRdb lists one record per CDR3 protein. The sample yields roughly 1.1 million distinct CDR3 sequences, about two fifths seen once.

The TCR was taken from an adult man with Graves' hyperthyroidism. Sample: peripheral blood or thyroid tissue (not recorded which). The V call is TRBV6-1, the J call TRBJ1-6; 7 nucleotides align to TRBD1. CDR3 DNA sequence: TGTGCCAGCAGTGTTTCGGCAGGGGGGAATTCACCCCTCCACTTT. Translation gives CASSVSAGGNSPLHF.